The 15 T cell receptor beta chains below come from one sample, sequenced in a study of graft-versus-host responses after intestinal transplantation (dated by TCRdb to the early 2020s). For these TCRs, the target antigens are not known. The library was obtained by the immunoSEQ multiplex PCR assay. In its TCRdb copy, this immuneACCESS table keeps in-frame sequences only and misses some clones. Where compared with another copy, unresolved V genes explain less than half of these, and the others have no known cause. The sample has roughly 100,000 clones on record, roughly 93% of them singletons. The top ten clonotypes cover around 1% of the sample. The sample's time point label is to be understood as: cells obtained before transplantation from donor or recipient. The source was unstimulated CD8+ T cells sorted from spleen or lymph node cells, collected before intestinal transplant. The receptors originated from a human donor who received an intestinal transplant.

About this clone itself: The same CDR3 is also encoded by other DNA sequences in this sample. The chain has TRBV12-5 and TRBJ2-7; D perhaps matches TRBD1 (5 bases). This CDR3 has 12 residues. The V gene lost 6 bases and the J gene lost 4 bases, with 10 bases spanning the gap. Germline CDR1 LGHNT, CDR2 FRNRAP. The CDR3 DNA is TGTGCTAGTGGCCAAGGGGATTACGAGCAGTACTTC. This sequence encodes CASGQGDYEQYF.

This sequence joins TRBV7-8 and TRBJ1-6, with 9 bases aligning to TRBD1. After removal of 5 bases from V and 6 bases from J, the junction contained 17 bases not matched to a gene. The CDR3 totals 19 residues. CDR1 is SGHVS and CDR2 is FQNEAQ in the germline V gene. CDR3 sequence reads: CASSKLPGQGFPVNSPLHF. CDR3 sequence (DNA): TGTGCCAGCAGCAAGTTACCGGGACAGGGTTTTCCTGTTAATTCACCCCTCCACTTT.

DNA for the CDR3: TGTGCCAGCAGCTTAGCGCTGGCACAGGCCGGCAATGAGCAGTTCTTC. Protein product: CASSLALAQAGNEQFF. The rearrangement uses TRBV7-6 and TRBJ2-1, with D possibly matching TRBD1 (5 bases). The germline CDR1 and CDR2 sequences are SGHVS and FNYEAQ. The CDR3 sequence is 16 residues long. Trimming left V 0 bases short and J 6 bases short, with 15 bases between.

The rearrangement links TRBV11-2 to TRBJ2-2, with D perhaps TRBD2 (5 bases). The germline V gene encodes CDR1 SGHAT and CDR2 FQNNGV. Trimming stripped 0 bases from V and 10 bases from J, with 18 bases between. This CDR3 is built from 16 residues. The DNA of the CDR3 is TGTGCCAGCAGCTTAGATCGGGAACGATTCCTGAAGGAGCTGTTTTTT. It yields the protein CASSLDRERFLKELFF.

The chain couples TRBV15 to TRBJ1-4; tentatively, D is TRBD1 (5 bases). CDR1 is LNHNV, CDR2 YYDKDF, per germline (reference sequence). This CDR3 is 17 amino acids long. The V gene lost 4 bases and the J gene lost 0 bases, with 15 bases spanning the gap. The CDR3 sequence: CATSKGEGLATNEKLFF. Written as DNA, the CDR3 is TGTGCCACCAGCAAAGGGGAAGGACTGGCAACTAATGAAAAACTGTTTTTT.

This chain uses TRBV6-1 with TRBJ1-1; D remains ambiguous. CDR1 and CDR2 from the germline V gene are MNHNS and SASEGT. The CDR3 contains 12 residues. Deletions cut 8 bases from V and 7 bases from J, with 14 bases between. The CDR3 region is CASRLQALEAFF. Written as DNA, the CDR3 is TGTGCCAGCCGCCTCCAGGCACTTGAAGCTTTCTTT.

This rearrangement joins TRBV5-1 to TRBJ2-2; tentative D call: TRBD1 (6 bases). Germline CDR1 reads SGHRS; CDR2 reads YFSETQ. The CDR3 is 18 residues long. V was cut by 4 bases and J by 0 bases, with 19 bases left in between. The CDR3 sequence is CASSPTTGLTPNTGELFF. The CDR3 DNA follows: TGCGCCAGCAGCCCTACGACAGGCCTAACACCGAACACCGGGGAGCTGTTTTTT.

This clone was detected once. This chain connects TRBV4-1 to TRBJ2-1; 11 nucleotides align to TRBD1. The ends lost 5 bases at V and 8 bases at J; junction bases unmatched: 8. This CDR3 region has 15 residues. Germline V gene sequence: CDR1 MGHRA, CDR2 YSYEKL. The CDR3 protein is CASSTGTGGRYEQFF. DNA of the CDR3: TGCGCCAGCAGCACCGGGACAGGGGGGAGGTATGAGCAGTTCTTC.

This chain connects TRBV28 to TRBJ2-7; 8 bases agree with TRBD1. The CDR3 runs 15 residues. CDR1 MDHEN and CDR2 SYDVKM come from the germline V gene. V trimming: 3 bases; J trimming: 4 bases; junction bases outside the gene matches: 8. CDR3 sequence (DNA): TGTGCCAGCAGTTTTGTGGACAGGGTACAGTACGAGCAGTACTTC. Amino acids: CASSFVDRVQYEQYF.

V is TRBV5-6 and J is TRBJ1-1; D ambiguous. This CDR3 has 12 residues. The germline V and J ends were trimmed by 2 bases and 0 bases, with 2 bases remaining between them. CDR1 SGHDT and CDR2 YYEEEE come from the germline V gene. The CDR3 DNA follows: TGTGCCAGCAGCTTACTGAACACTGAAGCTTTCTTT. Encoded protein: CASSLLNTEAFF.

The V call is TRBV4-1, the J call TRBJ2-2; unclear D gene. V lost 0 bases and J 5 bases, leaving 4 bases between the germline ends. The germline V gene has CDR1 MGHRA and CDR2 YSYEKL. The length of the CDR3 is 13 residues. CDR3 loop: CASSQDPTGELFF. CDR3 bases: TGCGCCAGCAGCCAAGATCCGACCGGGGAGCTGTTTTTT.

V gene TRBV5-1 combines with J gene TRBJ2-7, with D possibly being TRBD1 (6 bases). This CDR3 is 13 amino acids long. Between the trimmed V and J ends, which lost 3 bases and 6 bases, there was a span of 13 bases. In germline, CDR1 is SGHRS, CDR2 YFSETQ. The CDR3 reads CASSWTALGEQYF. CDR3 bases: TGCGCCAGCAGCTGGACAGCTTTGGGCGAGCAGTACTTC. Combining the CDR3 with reference TRBV5-1 and TRBJ2-7 gives the whole variable domain KAGVTQTPRYLIKTRGQQVTLSCSPISGHRSVSWYQQTPGQGLQFLFEYFSETQRNKGNFPGRFSGRQFSNSRSEMNVSTLELGDSALYLCASSWTALGEQYFGPGTRLTVT.

The chain uses TRBV5-4 and TRBJ2-5; TRBD2 agrees at 10 bases. Unmatched junction bases numbered 6, after V lost 0 bases and J lost 10 bases. The CDR3 contains 14 residues. Germline CDR1 is SGHNT and CDR2 is YYREEE (reference sequence). The CDR3 bases are TGTGCCAGCAGCTTGGCTCTAGCGGGGGAGGGCCAGTACTTC. It codes for CASSLALAGEGQYF.

The V gene is TRBV27, the J gene TRBJ2-6, with unresolved D. The CDR3 is made up of 16 amino acids. Between the trimmed V and J ends, which lost 6 bases and 0 bases, there was a span of 12 bases. Germline CDR1 is MNHEY and CDR2 is SMNVEV (reference sequence). CDR3 protein: CASRSGPYSGANVLTF. The CDR3 region has the DNA TGTGCCAGCAGATCCGGGCCCTACTCTGGGGCCAACGTCCTGACTTTC.

The chain recombines TRBV7-8 with TRBJ2-3; a weak D match, TRBD2 (5 bases). Germline CDR1 reads SGHVS; CDR2 reads FQNEAQ. The germline V and J ends were trimmed by 6 bases and 1 base, with 14 bases remaining between them. The CDR3 loop spans 15 amino acids. The CDR3 DNA is TGTGCCAGCAGTCAGGCTAGCCGTCGCACAGATACGCAGTATTTT. Encoded protein: CASSQASRRTDTQYF. Full variable domain (missing parts from reference TRBV7-8 and TRBJ2-3): GAGVSQSPRYKVAKRGQDVALRCDPISGHVSLFWYQQALGQGPEFLTYFQNEAQLDKSGLPSDRFFAERPEGSVSTLKIQRTQQEDSAVYLCASSQASRRTDTQYFGPGTRLTVL.